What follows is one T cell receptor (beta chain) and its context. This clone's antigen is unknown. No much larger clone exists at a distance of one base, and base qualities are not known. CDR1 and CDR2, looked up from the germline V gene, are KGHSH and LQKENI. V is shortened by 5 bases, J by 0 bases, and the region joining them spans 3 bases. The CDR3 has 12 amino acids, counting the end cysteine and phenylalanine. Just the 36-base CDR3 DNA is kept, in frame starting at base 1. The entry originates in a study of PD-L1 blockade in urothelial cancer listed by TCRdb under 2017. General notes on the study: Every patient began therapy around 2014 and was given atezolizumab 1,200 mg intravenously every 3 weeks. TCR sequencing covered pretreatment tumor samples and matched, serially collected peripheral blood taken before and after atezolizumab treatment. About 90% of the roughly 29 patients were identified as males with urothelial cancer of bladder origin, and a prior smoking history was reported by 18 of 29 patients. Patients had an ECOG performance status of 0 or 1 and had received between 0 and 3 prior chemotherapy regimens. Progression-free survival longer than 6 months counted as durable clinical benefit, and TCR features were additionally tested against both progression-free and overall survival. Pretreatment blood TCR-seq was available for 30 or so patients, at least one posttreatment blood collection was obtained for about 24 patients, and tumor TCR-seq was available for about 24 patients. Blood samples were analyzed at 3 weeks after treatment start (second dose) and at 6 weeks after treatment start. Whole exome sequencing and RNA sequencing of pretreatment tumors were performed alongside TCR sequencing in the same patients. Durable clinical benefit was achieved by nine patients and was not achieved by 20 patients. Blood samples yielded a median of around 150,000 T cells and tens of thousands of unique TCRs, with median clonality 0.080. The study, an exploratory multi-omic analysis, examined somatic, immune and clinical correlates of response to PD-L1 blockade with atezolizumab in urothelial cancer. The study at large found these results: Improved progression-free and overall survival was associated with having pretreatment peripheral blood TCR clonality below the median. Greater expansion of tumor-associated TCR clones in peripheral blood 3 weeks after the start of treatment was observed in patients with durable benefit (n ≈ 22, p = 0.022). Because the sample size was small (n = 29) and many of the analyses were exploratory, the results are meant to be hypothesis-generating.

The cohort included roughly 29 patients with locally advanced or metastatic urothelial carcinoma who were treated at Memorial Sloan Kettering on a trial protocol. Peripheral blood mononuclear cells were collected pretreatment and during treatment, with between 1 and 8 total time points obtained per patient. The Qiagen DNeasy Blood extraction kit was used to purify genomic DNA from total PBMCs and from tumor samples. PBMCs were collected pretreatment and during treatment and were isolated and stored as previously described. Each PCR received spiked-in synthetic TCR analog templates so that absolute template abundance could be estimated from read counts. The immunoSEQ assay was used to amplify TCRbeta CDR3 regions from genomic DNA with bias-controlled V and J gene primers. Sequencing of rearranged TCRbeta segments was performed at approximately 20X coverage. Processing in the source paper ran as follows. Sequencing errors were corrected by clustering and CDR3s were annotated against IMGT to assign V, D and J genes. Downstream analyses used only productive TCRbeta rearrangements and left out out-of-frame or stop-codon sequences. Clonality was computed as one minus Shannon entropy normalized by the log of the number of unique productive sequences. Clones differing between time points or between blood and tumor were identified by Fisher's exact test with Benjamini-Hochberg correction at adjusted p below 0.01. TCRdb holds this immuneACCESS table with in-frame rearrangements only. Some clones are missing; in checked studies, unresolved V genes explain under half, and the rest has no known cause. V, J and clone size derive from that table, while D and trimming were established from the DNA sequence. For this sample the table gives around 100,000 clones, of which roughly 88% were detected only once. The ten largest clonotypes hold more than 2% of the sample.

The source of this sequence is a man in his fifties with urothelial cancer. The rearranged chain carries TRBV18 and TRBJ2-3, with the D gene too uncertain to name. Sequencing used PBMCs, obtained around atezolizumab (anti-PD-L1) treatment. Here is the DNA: TGTGCCAGCTCAACTAGCACAGATACGCAGTATTTT. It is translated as CASSTSTDTQYF.